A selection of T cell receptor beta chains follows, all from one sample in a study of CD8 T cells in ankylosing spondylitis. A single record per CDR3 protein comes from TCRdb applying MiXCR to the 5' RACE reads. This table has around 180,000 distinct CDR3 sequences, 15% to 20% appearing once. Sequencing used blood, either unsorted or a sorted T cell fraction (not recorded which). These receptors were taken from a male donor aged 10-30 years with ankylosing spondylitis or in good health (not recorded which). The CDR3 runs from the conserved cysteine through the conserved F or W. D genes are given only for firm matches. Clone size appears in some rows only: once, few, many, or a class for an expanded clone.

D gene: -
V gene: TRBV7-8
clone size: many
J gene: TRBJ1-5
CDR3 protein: CASSFQTRGNQPQHF
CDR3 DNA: TGTGCCAGCAGCTTTCAGACCCGAGGCAATCAGCCCCAGCATTTT

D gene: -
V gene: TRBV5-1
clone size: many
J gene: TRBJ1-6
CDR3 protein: CASSTGTANSPLHF
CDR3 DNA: TGCGCCAGCAGCACCGGGACTGCTAATTCACCCCTCCACTTT

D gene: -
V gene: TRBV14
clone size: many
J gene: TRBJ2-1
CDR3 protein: CASSPSREHPYNEQFF
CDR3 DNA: TGTGCCAGCAGCCCGAGCCGGGAACACCCCTACAATGAGCAGTTCTTC

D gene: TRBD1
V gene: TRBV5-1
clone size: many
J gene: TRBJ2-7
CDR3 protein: CASSGQGGLQYF
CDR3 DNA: TGCGCCAGCAGTGGACAGGGAGGATTGCAGTACTTC

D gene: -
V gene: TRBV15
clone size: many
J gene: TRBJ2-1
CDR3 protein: CATSRSGQPSYNEQFF
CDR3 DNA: TGTGCCACCAGCAGATCCGGACAGCCCTCCTACAATGAGCAGTTCTTC

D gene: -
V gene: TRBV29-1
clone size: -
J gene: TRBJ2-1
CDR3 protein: CSVDRLNEQFF
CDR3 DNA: TGCAGCGTTGACAGGCTCAATGAGCAGTTCTTC

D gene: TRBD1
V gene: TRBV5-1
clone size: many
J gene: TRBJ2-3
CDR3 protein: CARDTGVRTDTQYF
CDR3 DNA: TGCGCCAGAGACACAGGGGTCCGCACAGATACGCAGTATTTT

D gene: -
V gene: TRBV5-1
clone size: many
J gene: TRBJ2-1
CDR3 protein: CASSLDGAGNEQFF
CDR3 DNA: TGCGCCAGCAGCTTGGACGGGGCGGGTAATGAGCAGTTCTTC

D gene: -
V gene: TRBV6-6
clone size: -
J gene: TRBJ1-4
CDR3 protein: CASRANEKLFF
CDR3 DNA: TGTGCCAGCAGGGCAAATGAAAAACTGTTTTTT

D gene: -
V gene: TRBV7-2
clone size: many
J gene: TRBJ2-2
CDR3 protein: CASSLPTRPGGELFF
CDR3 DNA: TGTGCCAGCAGCTTACCTACTAGGCCGGGCGGGGAGCTGTTTTTT

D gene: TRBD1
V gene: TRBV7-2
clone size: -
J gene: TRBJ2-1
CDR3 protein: CASTVGVTGTGGSQFF
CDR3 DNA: TGTGCCAGCACAGTAGGGGTAACCGGGACAGGGGGCAGTCAGTTCTTC

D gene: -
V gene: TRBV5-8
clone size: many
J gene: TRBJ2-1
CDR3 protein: CASSLGLPGDEQFF
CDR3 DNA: TGTGCCAGCAGCTTGGGCCTACCCGGCGATGAGCAGTTCTTC

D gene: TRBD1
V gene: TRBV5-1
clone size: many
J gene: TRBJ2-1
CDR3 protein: CASSVRGRGNEQFF
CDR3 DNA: TGCGCCAGCAGCGTCAGGGGGCGCGGCAATGAGCAGTTCTTC

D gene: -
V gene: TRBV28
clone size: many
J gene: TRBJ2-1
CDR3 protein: CASSFTGFSYNEQFF
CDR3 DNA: TGTGCCAGCAGTTTCACAGGCTTCTCCTACAATGAGCAGTTCTTC

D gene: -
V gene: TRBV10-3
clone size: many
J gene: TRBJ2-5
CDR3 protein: CAIRSSQETQYF
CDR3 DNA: TGTGCCATAAGAAGCAGTCAAGAGACCCAGTACTTC

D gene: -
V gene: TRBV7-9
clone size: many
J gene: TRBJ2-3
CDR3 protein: CASSYSGTPSTDTQYF
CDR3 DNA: TGTGCCAGCAGCTACTCCGGGACACCTAGCACAGATACGCAGTATTTT

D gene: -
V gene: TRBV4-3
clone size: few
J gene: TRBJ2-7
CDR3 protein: CASSRGGGRYEQYF
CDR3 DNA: TGCGCCAGCAGCCGGGGCGGAGGGAGGTACGAGCAGTACTTC

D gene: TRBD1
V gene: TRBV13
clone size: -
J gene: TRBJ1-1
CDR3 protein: CASSSLWTGVAFF
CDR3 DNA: TGTGCCAGCAGCTCTCTATGGACAGGGGTAGCTTTCTTT

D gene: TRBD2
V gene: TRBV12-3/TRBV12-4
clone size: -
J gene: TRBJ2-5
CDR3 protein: CASRQGLAVDQETQYF
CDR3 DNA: TGTGCCAGCAGGCAAGGGCTAGCGGTCGACCAAGAGACCCAGTACTTC

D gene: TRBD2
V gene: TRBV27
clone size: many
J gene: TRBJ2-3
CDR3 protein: CASRISGNTDTQYF
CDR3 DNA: TGTGCCAGCAGGATTAGCGGGAACACAGATACGCAGTATTTT

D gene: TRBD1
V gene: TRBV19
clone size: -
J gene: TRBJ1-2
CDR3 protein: CASSSRDRYDGYTF
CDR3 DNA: TGTGCCAGTAGTAGCCGGGACAGATACGATGGCTACACCTTC

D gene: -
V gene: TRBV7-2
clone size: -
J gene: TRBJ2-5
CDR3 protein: CASSPGGGRETQYF
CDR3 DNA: TGTGCCAGCAGTCCAGGGGGGGGGCGAGAGACCCAGTACTTC

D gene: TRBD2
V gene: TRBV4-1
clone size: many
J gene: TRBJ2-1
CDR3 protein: CASSQPRGKGRGTEQFF
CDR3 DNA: TGCGCCAGCAGCCAACCGCGGGGGAAAGGGAGGGGTACTGAGCAGTTCTTC

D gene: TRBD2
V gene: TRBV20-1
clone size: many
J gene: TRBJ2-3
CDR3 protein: CSARLAGVYQEFTDTQYF
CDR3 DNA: TGCAGTGCTCGACTAGCGGGAGTCTACCAAGAGTTCACAGATACGCAGTATTTT

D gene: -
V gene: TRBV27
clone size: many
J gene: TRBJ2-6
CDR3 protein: CASSPLPSGVGANVLTF
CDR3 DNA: TGTGCCAGCAGTCCCCTCCCTTCGGGAGTTGGGGCCAACGTCCTGACTTTC

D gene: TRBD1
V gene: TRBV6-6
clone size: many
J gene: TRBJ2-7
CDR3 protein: CASKDLGTDYEQYF
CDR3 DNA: TGTGCCAGCAAGGACCTCGGGACAGACTACGAGCAGTACTTC

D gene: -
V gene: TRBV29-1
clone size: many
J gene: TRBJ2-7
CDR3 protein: CSVEDAVGPSYEQYF
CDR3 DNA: TGCAGCGTTGAAGACGCAGTGGGACCGTCCTACGAGCAGTACTTC

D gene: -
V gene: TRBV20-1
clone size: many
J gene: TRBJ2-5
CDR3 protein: CSARSSVHKTQYF
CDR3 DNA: TGCAGTGCTAGATCCAGCGTACATAAGACCCAGTACTTC

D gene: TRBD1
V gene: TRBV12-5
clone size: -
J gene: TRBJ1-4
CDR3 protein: CASDTGDRIPEKLFF
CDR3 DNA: TGTGCTAGCGACACAGGGGACCGAATCCCCGAAAAACTGTTTTTT

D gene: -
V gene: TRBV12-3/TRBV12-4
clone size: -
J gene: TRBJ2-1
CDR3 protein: CASSLDSGLDYNEQFF
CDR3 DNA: TGTGCCAGCAGTTTAGATTCGGGACTGGACTACAATGAGCAGTTCTTC

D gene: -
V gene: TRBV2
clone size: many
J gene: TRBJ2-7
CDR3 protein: CASSGSRSSYEQYF
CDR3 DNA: TGTGCCAGCAGCGGCTCCCGCAGCTCCTACGAGCAGTACTTC

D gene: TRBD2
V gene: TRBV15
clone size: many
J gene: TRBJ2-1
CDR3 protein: CATSRALIGLAGEGEQFF
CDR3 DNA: TGTGCCACCAGCAGAGCTTTAATAGGCCTAGCGGGAGAAGGTGAGCAGTTCTTC

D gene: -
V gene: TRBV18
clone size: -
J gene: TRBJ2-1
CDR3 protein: CASSPSTAFNEQFF
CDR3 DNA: TGTGCCAGCTCACCATCGACAGCCTTCAATGAGCAGTTCTTC

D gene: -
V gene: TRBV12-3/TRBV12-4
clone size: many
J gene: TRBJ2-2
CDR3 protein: CASSLAATGELFF
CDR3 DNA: TGTGCCAGCAGTTTAGCGGCAACCGGGGAGCTGTTTTTT

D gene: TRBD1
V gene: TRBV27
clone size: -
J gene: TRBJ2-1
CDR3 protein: CASSLNRGRGRNEQFF
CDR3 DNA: TGTGCCAGCAGTTTAAACAGGGGGCGAGGTAGAAATGAGCAGTTCTTC

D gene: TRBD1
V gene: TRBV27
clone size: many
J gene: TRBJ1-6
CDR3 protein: CASSLSGQGASPLHF
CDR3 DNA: TGTGCCAGCAGTTTATCTGGGCAGGGGGCATCACCCCTCCACTTT

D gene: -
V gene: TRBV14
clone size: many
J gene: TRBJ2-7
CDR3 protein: CASSQRGSGSTFPFEQYF
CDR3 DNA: TGTGCCAGCAGCCAAAGGGGTTCCGGGTCCACCTTTCCTTTCGAGCAGTACTTC

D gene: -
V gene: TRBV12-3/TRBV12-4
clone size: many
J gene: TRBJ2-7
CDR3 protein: CASSSRGGRNGEQYF
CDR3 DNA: TGTGCCAGCAGTAGTAGGGGTGGGAGGAACGGCGAGCAGTACTTC

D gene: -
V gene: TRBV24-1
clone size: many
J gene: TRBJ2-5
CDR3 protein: CATSDFGQQETQYF
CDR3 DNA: TGTGCCACCAGTGATTTCGGACAGCAAGAGACCCAGTACTTC

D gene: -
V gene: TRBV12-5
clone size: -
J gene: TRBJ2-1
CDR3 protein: CASGSQEFWREQFF
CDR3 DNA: TGTGCTAGTGGTTCACAGGAATTCTGGCGTGAGCAGTTCTTC

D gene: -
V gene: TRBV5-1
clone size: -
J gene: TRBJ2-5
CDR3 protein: CASGDKPGLWETQYF
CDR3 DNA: TGCGCCAGCGGGGACAAGCCCGGGCTATGGGAAACCCAGTACTTC

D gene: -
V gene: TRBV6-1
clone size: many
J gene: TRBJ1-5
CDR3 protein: CASRNPGVSQPQHF
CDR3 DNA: TGTGCCAGCAGGAACCCGGGGGTATCTCAGCCCCAGCATTTT

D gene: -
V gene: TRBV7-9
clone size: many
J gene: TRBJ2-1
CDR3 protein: CASIGLVYNEQFF
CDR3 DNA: TGTGCCAGCATTGGGCTAGTCTACAATGAGCAGTTCTTC

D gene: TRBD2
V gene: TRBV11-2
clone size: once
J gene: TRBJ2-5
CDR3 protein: CASSRAGVRETQYF
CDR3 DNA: TGTGCCAGCTCTCGCGCGGGAGTGAGGGAGACCCAGTACTTC

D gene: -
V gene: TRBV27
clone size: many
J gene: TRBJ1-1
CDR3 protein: CASRPQVNTEAFF
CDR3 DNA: TGTGCCAGCAGACCCCAGGTGAACACTGAAGCTTTCTTT

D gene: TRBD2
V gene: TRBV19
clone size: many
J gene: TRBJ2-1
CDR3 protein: CASSSLGEAGIYNEQFF
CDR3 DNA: TGTGCCAGTAGTAGCCTGGGCGAAGCGGGAATATACAATGAGCAGTTCTTC

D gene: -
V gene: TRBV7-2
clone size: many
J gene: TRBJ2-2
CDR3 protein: CASSPWGLNTGELFF
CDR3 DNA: TGTGCCAGCAGCCCTTGGGGACTGAACACCGGGGAGCTGTTTTTT

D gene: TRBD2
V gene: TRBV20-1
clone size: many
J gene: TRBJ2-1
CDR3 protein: CSARGLAGGFDEQFF
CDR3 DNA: TGCAGTGCTAGGGGACTAGCGGGAGGATTTGATGAGCAGTTCTTC

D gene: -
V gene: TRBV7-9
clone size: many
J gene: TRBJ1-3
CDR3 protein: CASSLGGLSSGNTIYF
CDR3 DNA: TGTGCCAGCAGCTTAGGGGGGCTGAGCTCTGGAAACACCATATATTTT

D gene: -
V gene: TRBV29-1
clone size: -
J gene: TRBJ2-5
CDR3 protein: CSALGRQETQYF
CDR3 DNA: TGCAGCGCGCTGGGTCGGCAAGAGACCCAGTACTTC

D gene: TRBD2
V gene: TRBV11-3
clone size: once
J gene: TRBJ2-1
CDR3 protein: CASSARTSGYNEQFF
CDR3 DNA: TGTGCCAGCAGCGCAAGGACTAGCGGTTACAATGAGCAGTTCTTC

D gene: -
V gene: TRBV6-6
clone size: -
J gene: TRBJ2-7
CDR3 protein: CASSSGGKIYEQYF
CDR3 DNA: TGTGCCAGCAGTTCTGGGGGGAAGATCTACGAGCAGTACTTC

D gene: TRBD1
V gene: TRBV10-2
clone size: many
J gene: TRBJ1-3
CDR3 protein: CASSESRTGAGNTIYF
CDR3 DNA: TGCGCCAGCAGTGAGTCCCGGACAGGAGCTGGAAACACCATATATTTT

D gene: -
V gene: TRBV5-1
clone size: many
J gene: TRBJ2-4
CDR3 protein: CASSSDGPAQPAKNIQYF
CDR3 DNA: TGCGCCAGCAGCTCGGACGGGCCTGCTCAACCAGCCAAAAACATTCAGTACTTC

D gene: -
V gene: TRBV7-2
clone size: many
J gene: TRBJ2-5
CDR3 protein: CASSLSRFETQYF
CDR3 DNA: TGTGCCAGCAGCTTATCCCGTTTTGAGACCCAGTACTTC